The clone carrying this TCR beta chain appeared a single time. Its antigen is unidentified. Allogeneic regulatory or mature dendritic cells were co-cultured for about 5 days with CFSE-labeled sorted T cells at 1:10. CD4+ or CD8+ T cells were sorted as naive CD45RA+ or memory CD45RO+. These data come from a study of regulatory dendritic cells for organ transplantation. Overall study: LPS was added to dendritic cell cultures on day 6. Study results and caveats: Alloreactive memory CD8+ T cell pools varied considerably between individuals. Memory CD8+ T cells were the most oligoclonal; naive cells were highly diverse.

The data were produced by immunoSEQ multiplex PCR, yet TCRdb's version contains in-frame clones alone and is incomplete. The data show about 3,500 clones, about 60% seen once. Germline-derived CDR1 and CDR2 are SGHTA and FQGTGA. Trimming removed 2 bases from V and 4 bases from J; junction bases left unmatched: 13. The CDR3 extends over 17 amino acids. This chain links TRBV7-3 with TRBJ2-7; 8 bases are a match to TRBD2. Sequenced input: memory CD8+ T cells from blood cultured with dendritic cells. Subset defined: CD45RO+ memory T cells. This TCR derives from a human donor in good health. CDR3 sequence: CASSLGIRGGNVYEQYF. CDR3 DNA: TGTGCCAGCAGCTTAGGGATTCGCGGGGGGAACGTATACGAGCAGTACTTC.